A single sample is the source of the 9 T cell receptor beta chains below, sequenced in a study of T-cell memory formation after mild COVID-19. One entry per CDR3 protein results from TCRdb running MiXCR on the 5' RACE reads. The sample holds 68,000 or so distinct CDR3 sequences, roughly a sixth seen once. Material for sequencing was PBMCs or a T cell subset sorted from them (not recorded which). The receptors originated from an adult woman who had mild COVID-19 (a few samples of this study predate the infection). Cell type and time point are not known.

The chain carries TRBV5-5 and TRBJ2-1; 7 nucleotides line up with TRBD2. The CDR3 is 13 amino acids. V shed 5 bases and J 6 bases; nucleotides not matched to a gene: 5. CDR1 SGHKS and CDR2 YYEKEE come from the germline V gene (reference sequence). CDR3 in amino acids: CASREAGLNEQFF. CDR3 bases: TGTGCCAGCAGGGAAGCGGGGCTCAATGAGCAGTTCTTC. Full variable domain (outside the CDR3, taken from reference TRBV5-5 and TRBJ2-1): DAGVTQSPTHLIKTRGQQVTLRCSPISGHKSVSWYQQVLGQGPQFIFQYYEKEERGRGNFPDRFSARQFPNYSSELNVNALLLGDSALYLCASREAGLNEQFFGPGTRLTVL.

The rearrangement joins TRBV29-1 to TRBJ1-1; D unresolved. Germline V gene lookup returns CDR1 SQVTM and CDR2 ANQGSEA. The ends were cut back, 7 bases at V and 6 bases at J, with 12 bases in the middle. This CDR3 has 11 residues. CDR3 nucleotide sequence: TGCAGCGACGGCAGGACCTCTGAAGCTTTCTTT. This sequence encodes CSDGRTSEAFF. Full variable domain (rest looked up from reference TRBV29-1 and TRBJ1-1): SAVISQKPSRDICQRGTSLTIQCQVDSQVTMMFWYRQQPGQSLTLIATANQGSEATYESGFVIDKFPISRPNLTFSTLTVSNMSPEDSSIYLCSDGRTSEAFFGQGTRLTVV.

J is TRBJ2-7 and V is TRBV20-1, with 16 bases matching TRBD2. The V gene end was trimmed by 0 bases and the J gene end by 4 bases; junction bases not matched to a gene: 15. The CDR3 covers 20 residues. Germline CDR1 reads DFQATT; CDR2 reads SNEGSKA (reference sequence). The CDR3 DNA reads TGCAGTGCTAGAGATCTCGCCCCGGGACTAGCGGGAGGGACTGGGTACGAGCAGTACTTC. Amino acid sequence: CSARDLAPGLAGGTGYEQYF.

The chain has TRBV7-9 and TRBJ2-7; the match to TRBD1 covers 9 bases. The CDR3 has 14 residues. Germline loops: CDR1 SEHNR, CDR2 FQNEAQ (reference sequence). V trimming: 10 bases; J trimming: 1 base; junction bases outside the gene matches: 8. CDR3 bases: TGTGCCACTACCCCGGGACAGGGATCCTACGAGCAGTACTTC. It codes for CATTPGQGSYEQYF. Filled out from reference TRBV7-9 and TRBJ2-7, the complete variable domain reads DTGVSQNPRHKITKRGQNVTFRCDPISEHNRLYWYRQTLGQGPEFLTYFQNEAQLEKSRLLSDRFSAERPKGSFSTLEIQRTEQGDSAMYLCATTPGQGSYEQYFGPGTRLTVT.

The chain joins TRBV9 to TRBJ2-1, with 7 bases matching TRBD1. The CDR3 is 15 residues long. Germline values: CDR1 SGDLS, CDR2 YYNGEE. With V trimmed by 0 bases and J by 4 bases, 4 bases remained unmatched. CDR3 sequence: CASSVEGTVYNEQFF. CDR3 sequence (DNA): TGTGCCAGCAGCGTAGAGGGGACAGTGTACAATGAGCAGTTCTTC.

CDR3 residues: CSVELKGVGQPQHF. For the CDR3, the DNA is TGCAGCGTTGAATTAAAGGGTGTTGGGCAGCCCCAGCATTTT. The J gene is TRBJ1-5, the V gene TRBV29-1; no clear D. This CDR3 region has 14 residues. Germline assignment: CDR1 SQVTM and CDR2 ANQGSEA. V shed 2 bases and J shed 7 bases, with 15 bases lying between them.

The chain couples TRBV4-3 to TRBJ2-1; D is perhaps TRBD2 (6 bases). V lost 0 bases to trimming and J lost 0 bases, with 9 bases between them. The V gene's germline CDR1 is LGHNA and CDR2 YSLEER. The CDR3 consists of 16 residues. The CDR3 DNA reads as TGCGCCAGCAGCCAAGAGGCCGGGAGCTCCTACAATGAGCAGTTCTTC. Translated, it gives CASSQEAGSSYNEQFF.

This clonotype has a handful of counts. Here the CDR3 reads CASSYQGLTEAFF. The CDR3 DNA reads as TGTGCCAGCAGTTACCAGGGGCTCACTGAAGCTTTCTTT. The V gene is TRBV6-5, the J gene TRBJ1-1, with a weak D call TRBD1 (6 bases). The germline gives CDR1 MNHEY, CDR2 SVGAGI. This CDR3 has 13 residues. V gave up 2 bases and J gave up 4 bases, with 8 bases separating them.

This sequence joins TRBV20-1 and TRBJ2-3; TRBD1 matches 8 bases. The germline V gene has CDR1 DFQATT and CDR2 SNEGSKA (reference sequence). After removal of 0 bases from V and 5 bases from J, the junction contained 7 bases not matched to a gene. The CDR3 consists of 15 residues. This CDR3 reads CSARDLQGVGDTQYF. The CDR3 nucleotides are TGCAGTGCTAGAGATTTACAGGGGGTCGGAGATACGCAGTATTTT.